The clone carrying this T cell receptor (beta chain) is a singleton in its sample. Treatment in this sample: randomized to nivolumab then ipilimumab (arm A) or the reverse (arm B). Germline V lookup: CDR1 MGHRA, CDR2 YSYEKL. With V trimmed by 7 bases and J by 8 bases, 8 bases remained unmatched. This CDR3 region has 14 residues. The assay was immunoSEQ multiplex PCR, and TCRdb's table has in-frame clones only and misses some. The table has about 12,000 clones, about 79% seen once. This sample was included in a study of sequential checkpoint blockade in melanoma. Study in general: After both sequences, patients received maintenance nivolumab.

Sample: CD8+ T cells sorted from blood (inferred from file names), taken from a patient given nivolumab and ipilimumab in sequence. The J gene is TRBJ2-1, the V gene TRBV4-1; 10 nucleotides match TRBD2. This clonotype was obtained from a human donor with melanoma. CDR3 amino acids: CASNPSGSPDEQFF. The CDR3 DNA is TGCGCCAGCAACCCTAGCGGGAGTCCTGATGAGCAGTTCTTC.